This TCR beta chain came from a study of T-cell reconstitution after alpha-beta-depleted transplantation in children. Unique molecular identifiers were incorporated when the TCRbeta library was constructed. Via MiXCR, TCRdb re-called the PCR reads, giving one row per CDR3 protein. The sample lists 200,000 to 250,000 distinct CDR3 sequences; 7.5% to 9.5% were seen once. The CDR3 has 15 amino acids. Deletions cut 3 bases from V and 5 bases from J, with 17 bases between. The germline CDR1 and CDR2 sequences are SEHNR and FQNEAQ (reference sequence). The chain joins TRBV7-9 to TRBJ2-7; tentatively, D is TRBD1 (6 bases). The sequences come from PBMCs, mostly from graft donor cells, collected 360 days after TCRalphabeta/CD19-depleted stem cell transplant. The receptor was isolated from a male patient under 10 years old who had a stem cell transplant for acute myeloid leukemia, so the T cells may come from the graft donor. The CDR3 here is CASSFLPPQGHEQYF. Here the CDR3 DNA reads TGTGCCAGCAGCTTCCTACCACCACAGGGCCACGAGCAGTACTTC. Together with reference TRBV7-9 and TRBJ2-7, the CDR3 gives the full variable domain: DTGVSQNPRHKITKRGQNVTFRCDPISEHNRLYWYRQTLGQGPEFLTYFQNEAQLEKSRLLSDRFSAERPKGSFSTLEIQRTEQGDSAMYLCASSFLPPQGHEQYFGPGTRLTVT.